Below are 4 T cell receptor beta chains sequenced from a single sample in a study of T cell responses to AZD1222 COVID-19 vaccine. TCRdb keeps only in-frame clones here, not all; method: immunoSEQ multiplex PCR. The sample shows about 150,000 clones, less than 90% of them seen only once. The source material was peripheral blood, sampled after recovery from COVID-19. Receptors were obtained from an adult who had recovered from COVID-19.

The chain carries TRBV6-2 or TRBV6-3 and TRBJ2-7, with TRBD1 matching over 7 bases. V was pared by 2 bases and J by 3 bases, with 7 bases of the junction left unmatched. The length of the CDR3 is 15 residues. Germline CDR1 and CDR2: MNHEY and SVGEGT. The CDR3 spells CASSYPRTGVYEQYF. The CDR3 DNA reads TGTGCCAGCAGTTACCCCAGGACAGGAGTCTACGAGCAGTACTTC.

The V call is TRBV5-5, the J call TRBJ2-5; the match to TRBD1 covers 7 bases. Germline CDR1 and CDR2: SGHKS and YYEKEE (reference sequence). The junction had 5 bases not matched to a gene; V was cut back by 4 bases and J by 2 bases. This CDR3 has 14 residues. The CDR3 DNA reads as TGTGCCAGCAGCCTCCGGACAGGACAAGAGACCCAGTACTTC. Amino acid sequence: CASSLRTGQETQYF.

This sequence joins TRBV7-3 and TRBJ2-2; TRBD2 agrees at 10 bases. With V trimmed by 5 bases and J by 6 bases, 3 bases remained unmatched. CDR1 and CDR2 (germline): SGHTA, FQGTGA. CDR3 size: 14 residues. The CDR3 is CASSLGLAAGELFF. In DNA, the CDR3 is TGTGCCAGCAGCCTCGGACTAGCGGCCGGGGAGCTGTTTTTT.

This chain connects TRBV10-3 to TRBJ2-7, with D perhaps TRBD1 (8 bases). The V gene's germline CDR1 is ENHRY and CDR2 SYGVKD. V dropped 0 bases and J dropped 9 bases, with 12 bases sitting between them. There are 13 residues in the CDR3. The CDR3 DNA sequence: TGTGCCATCAGTGAGTCGGGGGGGACAGGGCAGTACTTC. Protein: CAISESGGTGQYF.